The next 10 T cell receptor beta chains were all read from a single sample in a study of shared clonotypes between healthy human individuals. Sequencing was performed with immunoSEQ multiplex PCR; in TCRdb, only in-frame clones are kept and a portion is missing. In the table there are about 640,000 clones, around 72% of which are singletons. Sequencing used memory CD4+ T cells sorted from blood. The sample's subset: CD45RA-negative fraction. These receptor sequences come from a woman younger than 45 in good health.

CDR3 sequence reads: CASSWTEREQYF. As DNA, the CDR3 is TGTGCCAGCAGCTGGACAGAGCGCGAGCAGTACTTC. The chain recombines TRBV2 with TRBJ2-7; maybe TRBD1 (6 bases). Trimming cost V 6 bases and J 6 bases, with 12 bases left between them. The CDR3 length is 12 residues. Germline V gene lookup returns CDR1 SNHLY and CDR2 FYNNEI.

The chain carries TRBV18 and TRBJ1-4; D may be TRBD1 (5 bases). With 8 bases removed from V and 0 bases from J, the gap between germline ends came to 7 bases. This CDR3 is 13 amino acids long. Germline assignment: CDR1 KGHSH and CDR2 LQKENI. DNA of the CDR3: TGTGCCAGCCACAGGACAACTAATGAAAAACTGTTTTTT. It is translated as CASHRTTNEKLFF.

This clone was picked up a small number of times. The CDR3 region is CASSLGQGLYGYTF. The DNA of the CDR3 is TGTGCCAGCAGCCTTGGACAGGGGTTATATGGCTACACCTTC. The chain carries TRBV14 and TRBJ1-2; 9 positions match TRBD1. Losses at the gene ends were 4 bases for V and 5 bases for J; bases not matched to a gene: 5. The CDR3 consists of 14 residues. The germline gives CDR1 SGHDN, CDR2 FVKESK.

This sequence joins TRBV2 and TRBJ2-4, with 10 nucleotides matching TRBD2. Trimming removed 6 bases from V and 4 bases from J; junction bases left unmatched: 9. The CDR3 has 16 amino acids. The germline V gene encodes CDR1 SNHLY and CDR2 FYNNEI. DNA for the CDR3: TGTGCCAGCAGCTCTGGACTAGCGGCGGGAAAAAACATTCAGTACTTC. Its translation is CASSSGLAAGKNIQYF.

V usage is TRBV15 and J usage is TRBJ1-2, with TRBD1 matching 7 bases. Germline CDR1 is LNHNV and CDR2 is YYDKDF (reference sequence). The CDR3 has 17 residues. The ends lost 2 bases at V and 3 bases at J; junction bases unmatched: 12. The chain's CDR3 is CATSRRKTGRFDYGYTF. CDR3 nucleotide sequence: TGTGCCACCAGCAGACGGAAGACAGGGCGTTTTGACTATGGCTACACCTTC.

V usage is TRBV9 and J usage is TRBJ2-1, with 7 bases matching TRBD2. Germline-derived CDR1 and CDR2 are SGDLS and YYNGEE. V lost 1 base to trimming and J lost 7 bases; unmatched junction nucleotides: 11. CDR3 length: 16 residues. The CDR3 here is CASSVLEGGRRNEQFF. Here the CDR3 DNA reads TGTGCCAGCAGCGTATTGGAGGGAGGGAGGAGGAATGAGCAGTTCTTC.

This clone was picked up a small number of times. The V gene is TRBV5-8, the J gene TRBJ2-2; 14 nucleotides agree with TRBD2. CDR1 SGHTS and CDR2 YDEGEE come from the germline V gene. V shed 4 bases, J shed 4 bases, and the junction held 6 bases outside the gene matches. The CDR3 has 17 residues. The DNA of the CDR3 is TGTGCCAGCAGCCGTTCCGGGACTAGCGGGAGCACCGGGGAGCTGTTTTTT. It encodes CASSRSGTSGSTGELFF.

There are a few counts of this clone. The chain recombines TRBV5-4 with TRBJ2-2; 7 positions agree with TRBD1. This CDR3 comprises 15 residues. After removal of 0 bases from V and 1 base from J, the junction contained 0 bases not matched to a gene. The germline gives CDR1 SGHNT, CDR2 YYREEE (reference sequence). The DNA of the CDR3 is TGTGCCAGCAGCTTGGGACAGGGGAACACCGGGGAGCTGTTTTTT. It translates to CASSLGQGNTGELFF.

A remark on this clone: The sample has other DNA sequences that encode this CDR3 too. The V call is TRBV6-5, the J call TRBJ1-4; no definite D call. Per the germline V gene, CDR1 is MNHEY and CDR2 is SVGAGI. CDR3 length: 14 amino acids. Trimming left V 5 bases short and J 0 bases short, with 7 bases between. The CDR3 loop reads CASSPTATNEKLFF. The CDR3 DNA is TGTGCCAGCAGTCCGACGGCAACTAATGAAAAACTGTTTTTT.

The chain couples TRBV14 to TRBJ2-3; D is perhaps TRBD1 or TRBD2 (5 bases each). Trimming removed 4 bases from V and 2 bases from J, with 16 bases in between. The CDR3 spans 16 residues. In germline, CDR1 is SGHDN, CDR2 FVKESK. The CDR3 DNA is TGTGCCAGCAGCCGATGGGACGGCCAATACACAGATACGCAGTATTTT. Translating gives CASSRWDGQYTDTQYF.